Listed here is a single TCR beta chain. Antigen: not known. Assay: immunoSEQ multiplex PCR; the TCRdb copy retains only in-frame clones and omits some. The sample includes around 400,000 clones, just over 85% seen only once; the top ten take 0.83%. The data originate from a study of cytomegalovirus exposure and HLA in healthy donors. General study results and limits: Subsequent analysis found a tendency for first-cohort TCR clusters to co-occur within the roughly 130 validation repertoires.

The germline CDR1 and CDR2 sequences are MNHNY and SVGAGI (reference sequence). The CDR3 spans 11 residues. V was cut by 6 bases and J by 19 bases, with 16 bases left in between. The chain employs TRBV6-6 and TRBJ1-6, with a possible D match to TRBD1 (6 bases). The sequence derives from a woman aged 18-29 years in good health and CMV-seronegative. Material for sequencing was PBMCs. CDR3 sequence: CASSTGGLTHF. The CDR3 DNA reads TGTGCCAGCAGCACGGGGGGGCTTACTCACTTT.